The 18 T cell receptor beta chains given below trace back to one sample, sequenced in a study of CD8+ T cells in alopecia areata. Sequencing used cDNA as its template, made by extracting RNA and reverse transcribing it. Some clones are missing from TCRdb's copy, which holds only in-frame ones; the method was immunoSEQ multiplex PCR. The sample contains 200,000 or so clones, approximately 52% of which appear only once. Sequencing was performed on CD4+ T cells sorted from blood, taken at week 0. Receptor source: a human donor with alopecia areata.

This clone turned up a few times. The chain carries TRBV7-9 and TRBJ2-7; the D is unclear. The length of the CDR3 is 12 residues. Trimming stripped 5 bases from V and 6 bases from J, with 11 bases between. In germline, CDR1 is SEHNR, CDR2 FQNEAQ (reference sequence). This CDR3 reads CASSPQTGEQYF. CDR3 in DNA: TGTGCCAGCAGCCCGCAGACGGGCGAGCAGTACTTC.

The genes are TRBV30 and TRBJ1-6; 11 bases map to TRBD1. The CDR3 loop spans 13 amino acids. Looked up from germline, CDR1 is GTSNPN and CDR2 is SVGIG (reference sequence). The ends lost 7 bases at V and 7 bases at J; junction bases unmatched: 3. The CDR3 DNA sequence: TGTGCCTACGGGACAGGGGGAAATTCACCCCTCCACTTT. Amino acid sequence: CAYGTGGNSPLHF. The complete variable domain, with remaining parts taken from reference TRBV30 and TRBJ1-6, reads SQTIHQWPATLVQPVGSPLSLECTVEGTSNPNLYWYRQAAGRGLQLLFYSVGIGQISSEVPQNLSASRPQDRQFILSSKKLLLSDSGFYLCAYGTGGNSPLHFGNGTRLTVT.

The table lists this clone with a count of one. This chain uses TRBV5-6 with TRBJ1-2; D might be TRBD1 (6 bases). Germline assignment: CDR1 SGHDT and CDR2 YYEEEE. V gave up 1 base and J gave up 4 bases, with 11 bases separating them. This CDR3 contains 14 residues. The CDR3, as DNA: TGTGCCAGCAGCTTGATGGCCAGGGGCTATGGCTACACCTTC. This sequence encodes CASSLMARGYGYTF.

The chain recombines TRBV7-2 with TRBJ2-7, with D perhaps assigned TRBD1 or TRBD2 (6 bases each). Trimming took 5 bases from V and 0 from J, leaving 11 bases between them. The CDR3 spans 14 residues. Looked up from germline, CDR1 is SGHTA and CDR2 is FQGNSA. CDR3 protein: CASSHGGGSYEQYF. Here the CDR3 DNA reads TGTGCCAGCAGCCACGGAGGGGGCTCCTACGAGCAGTACTTC. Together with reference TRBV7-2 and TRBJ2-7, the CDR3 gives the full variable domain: GAGVSQSPSNKVTEKGKDVELRCDPISGHTALYWYRQSLGQGLEFLIYFQGNSAPDKSGLPSDRFSAERTGGSVSTLTIQRTQQEDSAVYLCASSHGGGSYEQYFGPGTRLTVT.

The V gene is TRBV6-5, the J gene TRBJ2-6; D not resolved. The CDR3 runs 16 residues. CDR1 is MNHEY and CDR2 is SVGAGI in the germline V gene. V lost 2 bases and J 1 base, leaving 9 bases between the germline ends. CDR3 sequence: CASSYGSQSGANVLTF. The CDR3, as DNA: TGTGCCAGCAGTTACGGGTCCCAGTCTGGGGCCAACGTCCTGACTTTC.

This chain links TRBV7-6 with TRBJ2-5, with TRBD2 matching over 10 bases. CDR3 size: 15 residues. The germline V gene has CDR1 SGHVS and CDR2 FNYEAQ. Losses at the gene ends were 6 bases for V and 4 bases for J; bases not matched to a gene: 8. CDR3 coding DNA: TGTGCCAGCAGACCCAGCGGGAGGGCCGGAGAGACCCAGTACTTC. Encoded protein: CASRPSGRAGETQYF.

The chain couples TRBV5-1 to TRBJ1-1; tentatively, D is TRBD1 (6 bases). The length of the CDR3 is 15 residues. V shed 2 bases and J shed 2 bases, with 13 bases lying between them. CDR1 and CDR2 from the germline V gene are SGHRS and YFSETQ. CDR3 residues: CASSLRDTRNTEAFF. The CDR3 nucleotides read TGCGCCAGCAGCTTAAGGGACACCCGAAACACTGAAGCTTTCTTT. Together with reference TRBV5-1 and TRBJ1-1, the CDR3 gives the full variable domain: KAGVTQTPRYLIKTRGQQVTLSCSPISGHRSVSWYQQTPGQGLQFLFEYFSETQRNKGNFPGRFSGRQFSNSRSEMNVSTLELGDSALYLCASSLRDTRNTEAFFGQGTRLTVV.

The CDR3, as DNA: TGTGCCAGCAGCCAAACTAGCGGGAGCTCCTACAATGAGCAGTTCTTC. Its translation: CASSQTSGSSYNEQFF. The chain links TRBV4-2 to TRBJ2-1; 11 bases are shared with TRBD2. Germline V gene data show CDR1 as LGHNA and CDR2 as YNFKEQ. The CDR3 runs to 16 residues. V trimming: 2 bases; J trimming: 0 bases; junction bases outside the gene matches: 0.

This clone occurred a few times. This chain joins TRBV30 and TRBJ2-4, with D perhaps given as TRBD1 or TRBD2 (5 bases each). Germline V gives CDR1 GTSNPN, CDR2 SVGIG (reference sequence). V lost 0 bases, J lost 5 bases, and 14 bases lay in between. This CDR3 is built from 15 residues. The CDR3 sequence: CAWSVRGRPQNIQYF. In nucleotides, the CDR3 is TGTGCCTGGAGTGTACGGGGACGTCCCCAAAACATTCAGTACTTC.

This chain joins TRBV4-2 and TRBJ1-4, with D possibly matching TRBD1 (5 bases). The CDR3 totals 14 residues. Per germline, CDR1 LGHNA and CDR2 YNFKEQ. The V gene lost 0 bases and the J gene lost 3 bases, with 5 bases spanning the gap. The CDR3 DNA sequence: TGTGCCAGCAGCCAAGAGGGGGCTAATGAAAAACTGTTTTTT. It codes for CASSQEGANEKLFF.

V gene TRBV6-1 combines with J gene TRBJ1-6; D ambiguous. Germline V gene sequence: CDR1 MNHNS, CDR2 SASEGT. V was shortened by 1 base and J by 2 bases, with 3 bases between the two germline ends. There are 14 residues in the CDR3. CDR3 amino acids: CASSEGAYNSPLHF. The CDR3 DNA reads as TGTGCCAGCAGTGAAGGAGCCTATAATTCACCCCTCCACTTT.

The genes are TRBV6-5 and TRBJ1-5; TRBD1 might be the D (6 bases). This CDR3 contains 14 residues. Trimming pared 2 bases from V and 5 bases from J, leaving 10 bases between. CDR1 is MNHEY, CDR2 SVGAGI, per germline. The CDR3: CASSYGQLYQPQHF. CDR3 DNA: TGTGCCAGCAGTTACGGACAGCTCTATCAGCCCCAGCATTTT.

This CDR3 reads CASSLVETGANVLTF. CDR3 sequence (DNA): TGTGCCAGCAGCTTGGTCGAGACCGGGGCCAACGTCCTGACTTTC. The V gene is TRBV5-6, the J gene TRBJ2-6; D not resolved. Germline-derived CDR1 and CDR2 are SGHDT and YYEEEE. With 0 bases removed from V and 4 bases from J, the gap between germline ends came to 8 bases. This CDR3 has 15 residues.

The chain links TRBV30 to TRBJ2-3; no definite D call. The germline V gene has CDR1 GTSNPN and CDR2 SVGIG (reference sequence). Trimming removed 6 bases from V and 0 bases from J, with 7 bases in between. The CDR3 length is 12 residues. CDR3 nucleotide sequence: TGTGCCTGCCGAGCCAGCACAGATACGCAGTATTTT. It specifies CACRASTDTQYF.

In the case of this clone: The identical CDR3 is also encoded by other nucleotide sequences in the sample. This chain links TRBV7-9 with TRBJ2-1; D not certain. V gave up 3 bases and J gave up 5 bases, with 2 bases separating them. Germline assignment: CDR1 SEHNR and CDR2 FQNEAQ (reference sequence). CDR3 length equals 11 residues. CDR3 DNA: TGTGCCAGCAGCTTGGACAATGAGCAGTTCTTC. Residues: CASSLDNEQFF. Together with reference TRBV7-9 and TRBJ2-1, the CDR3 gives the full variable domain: DTGVSQNPRHKITKRGQNVTFRCDPISEHNRLYWYRQTLGQGPEFLTYFQNEAQLEKSRLLSDRFSAERPKGSFSTLEIQRTEQGDSAMYLCASSLDNEQFFGPGTRLTVL.

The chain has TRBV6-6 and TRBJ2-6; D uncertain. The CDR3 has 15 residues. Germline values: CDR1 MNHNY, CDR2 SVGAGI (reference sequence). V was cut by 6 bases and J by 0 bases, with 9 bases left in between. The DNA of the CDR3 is TGTGCCAGCAGGCCACAAGCCTCTGGGGCCAACGTCCTGACTTTC. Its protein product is CASRPQASGANVLTF.

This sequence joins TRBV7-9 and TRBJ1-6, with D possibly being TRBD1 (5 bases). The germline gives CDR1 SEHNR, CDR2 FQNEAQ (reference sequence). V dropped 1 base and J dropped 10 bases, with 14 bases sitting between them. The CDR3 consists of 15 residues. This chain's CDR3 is CASSLVSPRGSPLHF. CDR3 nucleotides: TGTGCCAGCAGCTTAGTCTCCCCGAGGGGCTCACCCCTCCACTTT. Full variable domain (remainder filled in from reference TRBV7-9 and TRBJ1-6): DTGVSQNPRHKITKRGQNVTFRCDPISEHNRLYWYRQTLGQGPEFLTYFQNEAQLEKSRLLSDRFSAERPKGSFSTLEIQRTEQGDSAMYLCASSLVSPRGSPLHFGNGTRLTVT.

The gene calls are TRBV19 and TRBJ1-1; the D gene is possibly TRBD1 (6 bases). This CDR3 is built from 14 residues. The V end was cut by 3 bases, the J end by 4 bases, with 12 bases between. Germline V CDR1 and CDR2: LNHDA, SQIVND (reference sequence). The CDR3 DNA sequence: TGTGCCAGTAGTATCCTCGCCAGGGGCACTGAAGCTTTCTTT. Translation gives CASSILARGTEAFF.